This TCR beta chain appears in the sequencing data of a study of blood T cell repertoires in COVID-19. Study details: T cells, B-cell-depleted T cells, or PBMCs supplied cDNA or gDNA.

CDR1 and CDR2 from the germline V gene are MNHEY and SVGEGT. With 3 bases removed from V and 0 bases from J, the gap between germline ends came to 10 bases. The CDR3 consists of 15 residues. Under the authors' procedure: Nucleated cell number was recorded as an estimate derived from reference gene primer amplification. Data came from immunoSEQ multiplex PCR; TCRdb stores just in-frame clones and leaves some out. The V and J calls and clone size come from that table; D and trimming were worked out from the DNA. Of over 300,000 clones in the sample, 90% are singletons; the top ten hold approximately 6.2%.

This TCR came from a young man with active or convalescent COVID-19. The gene calls are TRBV6-2 or TRBV6-3 and TRBJ2-3; D remains unclear. Input material: peripheral blood. CDR3 loop: CASSYFTPSTDTQYF. Here the CDR3 DNA reads TGTGCCAGCAGTTATTTTACTCCAAGCACAGATACGCAGTATTTT.